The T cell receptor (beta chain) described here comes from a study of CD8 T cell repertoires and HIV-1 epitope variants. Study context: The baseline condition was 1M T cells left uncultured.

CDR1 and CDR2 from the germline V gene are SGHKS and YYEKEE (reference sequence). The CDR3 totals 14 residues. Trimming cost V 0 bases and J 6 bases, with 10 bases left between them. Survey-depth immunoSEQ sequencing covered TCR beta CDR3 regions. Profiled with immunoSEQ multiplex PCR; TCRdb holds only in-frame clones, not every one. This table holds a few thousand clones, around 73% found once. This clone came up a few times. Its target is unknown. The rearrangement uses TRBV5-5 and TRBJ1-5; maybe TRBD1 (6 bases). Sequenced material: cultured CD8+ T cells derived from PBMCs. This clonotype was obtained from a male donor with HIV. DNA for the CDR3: TGTGCCAGCAGCTTGGAGACAGGTGGTCAGCCCCAGCATTTT. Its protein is CASSLETGGQPQHF.